These T cell receptor beta chains were read from a single sample in a study of post-analysis software for immune sequencing data. TCRdb analysed the PCR reads with MiXCR anew, one entry per CDR3 protein. The repertoire consists of approximately 730,000 distinct CDR3 sequences, with around 46% occurring once and the leading ten covering 4.9%. The sequencing sample was made of blood. The receptors derive from a girl aged 5 to 17 with multiple sclerosis. The conserved cysteine and the conserved F or W are not part of the CDR3 here.

V: TRBV3-1
CDR3: ASSQAQGAGGYT

V: TRBV5-1
CDR3: ASSPSGSLVGEQY

V: TRBV10-3
CDR3: AIRRDTSNNSPLH

V: TRBV20-1
CDR3: SARHLRDWTGGDEQY

V: TRBV28
CDR3: ASSFVGETDTQY

V: TRBV9
CDR3: ASSVDASGRYEQY

V: TRBV6-5
CDR3: ATKPDGDYGYT

V: TRBV11-3
CDR3: ASSPGGSGIYEQY

V: TRBV5-1
CDR3: ASSNRDRGRETQY

V: TRBV4-1
CDR3: ASSQETSGSPRDTQY

V: TRBV7-9
CDR3: ASSRGDYQETQY

V: TRBV4-1
CDR3: ASSQDRGDQPQH

V: TRBV7-2
CDR3: ASSIGLNYNEQF

V: TRBV12-3/TRBV12-4
CDR3: ASSLLPTGGNYGYT

V: TRBV20-1
CDR3: SANRDARLEGQF

V: TRBV3-1
CDR3: ASSPQGGIYNEQF

V: TRBV20-1
CDR3: SARSLSGARGTQY

V: TRBV20-1
CDR3: SASPWRGTTAYEQY

V: TRBV6-1
CDR3: ASSASGAPQDTQY

V: TRBV20-1
CDR3: SAGGRGGSSYEQY

V: TRBV5-1
CDR3: ASSLVGGSVNTEAF

V: TRBV28
CDR3: ASSSLYEQF

V: TRBV6-1
CDR3: ASSGPRQGIYEQY

V: TRBV4-2
CDR3: ASSQVGRELSAADTQY

V: TRBV9
CDR3: ASSVEGASQPQH

V: TRBV29-1
CDR3: KGGSWDGYT

V: TRBV20-1
CDR3: SATNIVPGLAAEQF

V: TRBV4-1
CDR3: ASSQEGAGEQF

V: TRBV7-9
CDR3: ASSLLRFPTGNNEQF

V: TRBV12-3/TRBV12-4
CDR3: ASKVAGGRTDTQY

V: TRBV20-1
CDR3: SARTPDSDYGYT

V: TRBV27
CDR3: ASSLSHIRTSGDQEGYNEQF

V: TRBV12-3/TRBV12-4
CDR3: ASRPGDRQEETQY

V: TRBV28
CDR3: ASSLRGRNTEAF

V: TRBV5-1
CDR3: ASSPWADKETQY